This T cell receptor (beta chain) was identified during a study of cytomegalovirus exposure and HLA in healthy donors. Whole-study results and caveats: With further analysis later on, most CMV-associated TCR beta chains appeared HLA-restricted. Reports described diagnosis of cytomegalovirus status by the classifier as highly specific and sensitive. TCR beta V- and J-gene trimming was later associated with a missense DCLRE1C variant.

From germline, CDR1 is LNHNV and CDR2 YYDKDF (reference sequence). Trimming cost V 2 bases and J 4 bases, with 20 bases left between them. CDR3 size: 17 residues. This clone was seen only a few times. Its antigen remains unknown. A multiplex PCR was run with 60 Vbeta primers and 13 Jbeta primers. The protocol was immunoSEQ multiplex PCR, while the TCRdb copy is restricted to in-frame clones and leaves out a portion. The sample holds 90,000 to 150,000 clones, around 60% seen once. The rearrangement uses TRBV15 and TRBJ1-2; D is undetermined. The sequence came from a man in his forties in good health and CMV-seropositive. Input material: PBMCs. CDR3 amino acids: CATSRTPGLRGGYGYTF. The CDR3 nucleotides read TGTGCCACCAGCAGAACCCCTGGACTGCGGGGAGGCTATGGCTACACCTTC.